The 11 T cell receptor beta chains below all came from one sample that was sequenced in a study of spatial heterogeneity in lung cancer. Time point reported: sample taken at primary tumor resection. From tumor, nontumor lung or frozen PBMC, whole RNA was taken unsorted for sequencing. TCRdb analysed the 5' RACE reads with MiXCR anew, one entry per CDR3 protein. The sample lists about 18,000 distinct CDR3 sequences; around 20% were seen once. The specimen was PBMCs, collected at surgery. These TCRs come from a male donor with early-stage non-small cell lung cancer.

This clonotype was seen a handful of times. The V call is TRBV6-5, the J call TRBJ2-7; D remains unclear. The V gene lost 7 bases and the J gene lost 4 bases, with 17 bases spanning the gap. Germline V gene lookup returns CDR1 MNHEY and CDR2 SVGAGI. The CDR3 is 14 amino acids. The CDR3 DNA reads TGTGCCAGCACTAACCCGGGTGCCTGGTACGAGCAGTACTTC. Translation gives CASTNPGAWYEQYF.

This clonotype was counted between two and nine times. The chain carries TRBV5-1 and TRBJ2-5; the D is unclear. Germline CDR1 and CDR2: SGHRS and YFSETQ. Trimming took 0 bases from V and 6 from J, leaving 18 bases between them. The CDR3 length is 16 residues. CDR3 sequence (DNA): TGCGCCAGCAGCTTGGAACACCTAGATATTGGGAAGACCCAGTACTTC. It encodes CASSLEHLDIGKTQYF.

The J gene is TRBJ2-5, the V gene TRBV11-2; the D is unclear. The CDR3 consists of 14 residues. CDR1 and CDR2 from the germline V gene are SGHAT and FQNNGV. With 5 bases removed from V and 0 bases from J, the gap between germline ends came to 10 bases. The CDR3 reads CASSQAAYQETQYF. CDR3 nucleotide sequence: TGTGCCAGCAGCCAGGCAGCTTACCAAGAGACCCAGTACTTC.

CDR3 sequence: CASTPRGLVNTEAFF. The DNA of the CDR3 is TGTGCCAGCACCCCAAGAGGCTTAGTGAACACTGAAGCTTTCTTT. The genes are TRBV13 and TRBJ1-1; D is uncertain. The CDR3 is made up of 15 amino acids. Germline V CDR1 and CDR2: PRHDT, FYEKMQ (reference sequence). Between the trimmed V and J ends, which lost 7 bases and 0 bases, there was a span of 15 bases.

This clonotype was recorded at least ten times. The chain joins TRBV11-1 to TRBJ2-1, with D uncertain. The V and J ends lost 5 bases and 0 bases respectively, with 11 bases between them. The CDR3 totals 15 residues. The germline V gene has CDR1 SGHAT and CDR2 FQDESV (reference sequence). The CDR3 is CASSLDPSSYNEQFF. The CDR3 bases are TGTGCCAGCAGCCTGGACCCGAGCTCCTACAATGAGCAGTTCTTC.

This clonotype was counted a single time. The CDR3 loop reads CASSLNLQTEAFF. The CDR3 DNA follows: TGTGCCAGCAGCTTAAATTTGCAAACTGAAGCTTTCTTT. The rearrangement uses TRBV7-6 and TRBJ1-1; no clear D gene. Germline V lookup: CDR1 SGHVS, CDR2 FNYEAQ. There are 13 residues in the CDR3. The germline V and J ends were trimmed by 2 bases and 5 bases, with 9 bases remaining between them. Full variable domain (outside the CDR3, taken from reference TRBV7-6 and TRBJ1-1): GAGVSQSPRYKVTKRGQDVALRCDPISGHVSLYWYRQALGQGPEFLTYFNYEAQQDKSGLPNDRFSAERPEGSISTLTIQRTEQRDSAMYRCASSLNLQTEAFFGQGTRLTVV.

This clonotype was seen repeatedly, ten times or more. The chain joins TRBV7-8 to TRBJ2-7, with 7 bases aligning to TRBD1. Trimming removed 4 bases from V and 7 bases from J; junction bases left unmatched: 19. This CDR3 is 17 amino acids long. Germline V gene sequence: CDR1 SGHVS, CDR2 FQNEAQ. DNA for the CDR3: TGTGCCAGCAGCTCCCCCGCGGACAATGACAGGGCCTGGGAGCAGTACTTC. This encodes CASSSPADNDRAWEQYF.

This clonotype was detected many times. The chain recombines TRBV12-3 or TRBV12-4 with TRBJ2-5, with D hard to call. CDR3 length: 14 amino acids. Deletions cut 7 bases from V and 3 bases from J, with 15 bases between. The CDR3 reads CASNPGLDEETQYF. The CDR3 DNA follows: TGTGCCAGCAATCCGGGCCTCGACGAAGAGACCCAGTACTTC.

This clonotype was recorded many times. V and J are TRBV5-1 and TRBJ2-2, with TRBD2 identical over 7 bases. Germline CDR1 reads SGHRS; CDR2 reads YFSETQ. CDR3 size: 16 residues. Trimming took 1 base from V and 2 from J; bases not matched to a gene: 5. The CDR3 sequence: CASSLMPSGNTGELFF. The CDR3 DNA follows: TGCGCCAGCAGCTTGATGCCTAGCGGCAACACCGGGGAGCTGTTTTTT.

This chain joins TRBV13 and TRBJ1-1; tentative D call: TRBD1 (5 bases). The CDR3 covers 14 residues. Trimming shortened V by 5 bases and J by 4 bases, and 14 bases separated the two germline ends. CDR1 and CDR2 (germline): PRHDT, FYEKMQ (reference sequence). Written as DNA, the CDR3 is TGTGCCAGCAGCCAATGGACGGGGGGCACTGAAGCTTTCTTT. Translated, it gives CASSQWTGGTEAFF.

This clonotype was recorded many times. One end of the junction fails to match germline, which may point to a read error. The chain has TRBV9 and TRBJ1-1; no clear D gene. The CDR3 runs to 11 residues. Germline CDR1 SGDLS, CDR2 YYNGEE. CDR3 protein: CASSGTRTATF. The CDR3 DNA reads TGTGCCAGCAGCGGCACAAGGACTGCGACCTTT.